Shown below are 2 T cell receptor beta chains from a single sample sequenced in a study of cytomegalovirus exposure and HLA in healthy donors. PCR amplification relied on 60 Vbeta primers (plus 13 Jbeta primers). Only in-frame clones appear in the TCRdb table, and some are missing; sequencing was by immunoSEQ multiplex PCR. The data contain some 70,000 clones, more than 60% of them singletons. Specimen: PBMCs. The source is a male donor in good health and CMV-seropositive.

J is TRBJ1-1 and V is TRBV7-9, with D possibly being TRBD1 (5 bases). Germline-derived CDR1 and CDR2 are SEHNR and FQNEAQ (reference sequence). V lost 3 bases to trimming and J lost 6 bases, with 14 bases between them. The CDR3 has 14 residues. CDR3 residues: CASSFEGVGAEAFF. CDR3 bases: TGTGCCAGCAGCTTTGAAGGGGTGGGCGCTGAAGCTTTCTTT.

The V gene is TRBV7-2, the J gene TRBJ2-3; 7 nucleotides line up with TRBD1. Germline V gene lookup returns CDR1 SGHTA and CDR2 FQGNSA. The CDR3 consists of 15 residues. V gave up 4 bases and J gave up 2 bases; unmatched junction bases: 6. The CDR3 reads CASSSGQTYTDTQYF. The DNA for the CDR3 is TGTGCCAGCAGCTCGGGACAGACTTACACAGATACGCAGTATTTT.